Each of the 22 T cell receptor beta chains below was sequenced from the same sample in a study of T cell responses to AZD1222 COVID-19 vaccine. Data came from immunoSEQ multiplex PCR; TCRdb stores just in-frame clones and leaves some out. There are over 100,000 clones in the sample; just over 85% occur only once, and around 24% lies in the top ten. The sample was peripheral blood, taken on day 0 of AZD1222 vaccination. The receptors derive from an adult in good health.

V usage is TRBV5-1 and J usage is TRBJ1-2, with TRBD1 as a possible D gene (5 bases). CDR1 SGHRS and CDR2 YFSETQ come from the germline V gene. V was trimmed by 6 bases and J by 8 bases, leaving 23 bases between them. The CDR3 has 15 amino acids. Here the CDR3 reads CASTLAGYGRSGYTF. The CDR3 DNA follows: TGCGCCAGCACCCTAGCAGGGTATGGTCGGTCGGGCTACACCTTC. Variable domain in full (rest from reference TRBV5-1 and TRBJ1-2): KAGVTQTPRYLIKTRGQQVTLSCSPISGHRSVSWYQQTPGQGLQFLFEYFSETQRNKGNFPGRFSGRQFSNSRSEMNVSTLELGDSALYLCASTLAGYGRSGYTFGSGTRLTVV.

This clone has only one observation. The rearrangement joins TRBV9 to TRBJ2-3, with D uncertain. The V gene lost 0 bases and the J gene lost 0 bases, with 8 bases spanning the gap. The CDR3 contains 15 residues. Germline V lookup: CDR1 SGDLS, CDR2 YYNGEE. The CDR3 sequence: CASSVEASSTDTQYF. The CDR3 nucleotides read TGTGCCAGCAGCGTAGAGGCTAGTAGCACAGATACGCAGTATTTT.

CDR3 region: CASSTGGLNNEQFF. In DNA form, the CDR3 reads TGTGCCAGTAGTACGGGTGGTCTGAACAATGAGCAGTTCTTC. V gene TRBV19 combines with J gene TRBJ2-1; D uncertain. Looked up from germline, CDR1 is LNHDA and CDR2 is SQIVND (reference sequence). Trimming pared 4 bases from V and 5 bases from J, leaving 12 bases between. The CDR3 consists of 14 residues.

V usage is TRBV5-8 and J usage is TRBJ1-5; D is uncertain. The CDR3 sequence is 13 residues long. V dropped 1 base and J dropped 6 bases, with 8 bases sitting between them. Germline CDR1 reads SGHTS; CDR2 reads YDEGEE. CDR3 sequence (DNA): TGTGCCAGCAGCTTGCAAGGAACTCAGCCCCAGCATTTT. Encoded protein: CASSLQGTQPQHF.

The DNA of the CDR3 is TGTGCCAGCAGCTCCACCTCAGGGGGCGCTTTTTCTGGCTACACCTTC. The encoded protein is CASSSTSGGAFSGYTF. The chain has TRBV11-2 and TRBJ1-2; TRBD1 matches at 8 bases. CDR1 and CDR2 (germline): SGHAT, FQNNGV. The CDR3 has 16 amino acids. The V segment lost 4 bases and the J segment 7 bases; nucleotides outside the gene matches: 14.

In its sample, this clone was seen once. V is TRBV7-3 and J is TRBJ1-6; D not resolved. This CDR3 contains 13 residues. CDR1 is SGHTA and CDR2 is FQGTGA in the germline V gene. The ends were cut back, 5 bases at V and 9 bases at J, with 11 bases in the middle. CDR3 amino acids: CASSPSRRSPLHF. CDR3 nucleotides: TGTGCCAGCAGCCCGTCGCGACGTTCACCCCTCCACTTT.

The chain's CDR3 is CASSQDSGRRQPQHF. Here the CDR3 DNA reads TGTGCCAGCAGCCAAGATTCGGGGAGGAGGCAGCCCCAGCATTTT. The chain uses TRBV3-1 (or the pseudogene TRBV3-2) and TRBJ1-5; D unresolved. The CDR3 is 15 amino acids. Per the germline V gene, CDR1 is LGHDT and CDR2 is YNNKEL (reference sequence). V lost 0 bases and J lost 7, with 13 bases in between.

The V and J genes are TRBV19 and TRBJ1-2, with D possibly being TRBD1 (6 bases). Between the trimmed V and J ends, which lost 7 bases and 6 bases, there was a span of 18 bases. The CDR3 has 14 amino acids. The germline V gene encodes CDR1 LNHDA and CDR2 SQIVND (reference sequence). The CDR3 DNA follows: TGTGCCAGTACCCCACTAGGGGGACTTGATGGCTACACCTTC. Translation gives CASTPLGGLDGYTF. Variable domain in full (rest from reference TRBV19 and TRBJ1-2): DGGITQSPKYLFRKEGQNVTLSCEQNLNHDAMYWYRQDPGQGLRLIYYSQIVNDFQKGDIAEGYSVSREKKESFPLTVTSAQKNPTAFYLCASTPLGGLDGYTFGSGTRLTVV.

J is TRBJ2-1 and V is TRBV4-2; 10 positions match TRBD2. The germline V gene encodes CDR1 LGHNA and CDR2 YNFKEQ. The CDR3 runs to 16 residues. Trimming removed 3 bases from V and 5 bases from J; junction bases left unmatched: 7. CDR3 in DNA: TGTGCCAGCAGCCATGAACCTAGCGGGGGACACAATGAGCAGTTCTTC. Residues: CASSHEPSGGHNEQFF.

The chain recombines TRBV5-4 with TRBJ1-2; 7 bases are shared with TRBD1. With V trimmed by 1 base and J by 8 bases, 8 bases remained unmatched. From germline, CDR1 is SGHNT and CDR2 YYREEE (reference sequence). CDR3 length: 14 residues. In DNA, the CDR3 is TGTGCCAGCAGCTTGTTTCAGGGGGTTGAGGGCTACACCTTC. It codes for CASSLFQGVEGYTF.

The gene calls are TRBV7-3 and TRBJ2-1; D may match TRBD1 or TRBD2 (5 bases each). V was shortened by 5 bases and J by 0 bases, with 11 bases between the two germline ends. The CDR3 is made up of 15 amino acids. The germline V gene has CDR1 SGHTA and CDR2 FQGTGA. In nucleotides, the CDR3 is TGTGCCAGCAGCCTCGGGGCGAGCTCCTACAATGAGCAGTTCTTC. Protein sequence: CASSLGASSYNEQFF.

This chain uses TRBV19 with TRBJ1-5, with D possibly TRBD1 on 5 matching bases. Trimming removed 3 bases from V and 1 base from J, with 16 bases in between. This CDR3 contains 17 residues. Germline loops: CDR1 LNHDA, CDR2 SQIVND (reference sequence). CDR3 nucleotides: TGTGCCAGTAGTATCAATGGGGCTCAAGGAAGCAATCAGCCCCAGCATTTT. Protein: CASSINGAQGSNQPQHF.

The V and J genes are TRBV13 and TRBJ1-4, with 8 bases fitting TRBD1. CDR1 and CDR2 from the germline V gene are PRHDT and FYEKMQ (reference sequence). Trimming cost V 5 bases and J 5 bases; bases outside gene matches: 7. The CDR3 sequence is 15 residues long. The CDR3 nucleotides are TGTGCCAGCAGCCCGCGGGACAGGAGGAATGAAAAACTGTTTTTT. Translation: CASSPRDRRNEKLFF.

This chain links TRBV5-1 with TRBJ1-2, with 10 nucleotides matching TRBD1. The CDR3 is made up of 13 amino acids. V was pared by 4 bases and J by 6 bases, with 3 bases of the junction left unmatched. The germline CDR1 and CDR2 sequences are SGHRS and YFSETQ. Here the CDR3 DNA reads TGCGCCAGCAGCCACGGGACAGGGGATGGCTACACCTTC. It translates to CASSHGTGDGYTF.

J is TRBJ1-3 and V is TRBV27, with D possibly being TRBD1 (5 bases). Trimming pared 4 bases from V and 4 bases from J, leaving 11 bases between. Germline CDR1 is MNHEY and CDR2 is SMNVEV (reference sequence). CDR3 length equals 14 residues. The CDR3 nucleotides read TGTGCCAGCAGTTCCACAGGCTCCGGAAACACCATATATTTT. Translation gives CASSSTGSGNTIYF.

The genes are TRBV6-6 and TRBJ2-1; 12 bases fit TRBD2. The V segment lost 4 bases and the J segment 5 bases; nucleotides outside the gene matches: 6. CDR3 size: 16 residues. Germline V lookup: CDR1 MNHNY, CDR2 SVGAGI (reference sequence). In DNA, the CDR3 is TGTGCCAGCAGTTTACTAGCGGGGGGCAGGAACAATGAGCAGTTCTTC. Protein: CASSLLAGGRNNEQFF.

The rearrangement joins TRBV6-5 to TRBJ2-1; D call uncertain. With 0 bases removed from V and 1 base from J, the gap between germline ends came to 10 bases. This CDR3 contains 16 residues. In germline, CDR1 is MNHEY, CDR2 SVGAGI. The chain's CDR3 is CASSYSLYPSYNEQFF. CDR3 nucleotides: TGTGCCAGCAGTTACTCTCTGTATCCTTCCTACAATGAGCAGTTCTTC.

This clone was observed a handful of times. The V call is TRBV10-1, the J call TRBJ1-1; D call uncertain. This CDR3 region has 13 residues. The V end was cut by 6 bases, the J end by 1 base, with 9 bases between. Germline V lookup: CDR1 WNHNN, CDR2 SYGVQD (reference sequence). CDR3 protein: CASRGRANTEAFF. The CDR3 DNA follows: TGCGCCAGCAGAGGACGGGCGAACACTGAAGCTTTCTTT.

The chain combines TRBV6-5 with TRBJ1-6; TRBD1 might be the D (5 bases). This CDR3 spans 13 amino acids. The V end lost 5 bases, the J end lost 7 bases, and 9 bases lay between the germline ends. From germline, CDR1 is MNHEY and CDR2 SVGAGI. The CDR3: CASSRGGNSPLHF. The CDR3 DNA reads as TGTGCCAGCAGTCGGGGGGGAAATTCACCCCTCCACTTT.

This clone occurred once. CDR3 sequence reads: CASSPTRGVQGRAFF. DNA for the CDR3: TGTGCCAGCAGCCCGACTAGGGGGGTACAGGGGAGAGCTTTCTTT. The chain employs TRBV11-2 and TRBJ1-1; TRBD1 agrees at 7 bases. CDR3 size: 15 residues. Germline V gene lookup returns CDR1 SGHAT and CDR2 FQNNGV. The V gene end was trimmed by 5 bases and the J gene end by 10 bases; junction bases not matched to a gene: 16.

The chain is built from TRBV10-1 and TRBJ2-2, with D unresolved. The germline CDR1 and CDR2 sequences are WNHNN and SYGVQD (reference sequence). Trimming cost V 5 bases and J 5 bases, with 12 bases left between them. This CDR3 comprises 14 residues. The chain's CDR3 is CASSLQTRTGELFF. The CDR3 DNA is TGCGCCAGCAGTCTCCAGACCCGGACCGGGGAGCTGTTTTTT.

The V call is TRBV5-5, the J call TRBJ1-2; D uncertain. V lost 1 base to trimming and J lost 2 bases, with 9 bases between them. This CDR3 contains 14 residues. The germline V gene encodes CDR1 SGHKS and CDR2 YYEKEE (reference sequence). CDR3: CASSLLTGNYGYTF. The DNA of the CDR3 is TGTGCCAGCAGCTTGTTAACGGGGAACTATGGCTACACCTTC.